One and the same sample provided the 21 T cell receptor beta chains below, sequenced in a study of shared clonotypes between healthy human individuals. Assay used: immunoSEQ multiplex PCR; TCRdb lists only in-frame clones, some missing. The table includes approximately 2.4 million clones, more than 90% detected once. The specimen sequenced was naive CD4+ T cells sorted from blood. Subset meaning: CD45RA+ positively selected. The receptors were gathered from a man aged 18 to 35 in good health.

The chain couples TRBV2 to TRBJ2-5; 8 positions match TRBD2. V lost 10 bases, J lost 2 bases, and 6 bases stayed unmatched. This CDR3 contains 13 residues. CDR1 and CDR2 (germline): SNHLY, FYNNEI. The chain's CDR3 is CATHSGGQETQYF. As DNA, the CDR3 is TGTGCCACCCATTCGGGAGGGCAAGAGACCCAGTACTTC.

This clone appeared a single time. J is TRBJ1-3 and V is TRBV7-9; the match to TRBD1 covers 11 bases. The germline gives CDR1 SEHNR, CDR2 FQNEAQ (reference sequence). The CDR3 has 15 amino acids. V was pared by 5 bases and J by 2 bases, with 2 bases of the junction left unmatched. CDR3 DNA: TGTGCCAGCAGCCAGGGACAGGGGGCTGGAAACACCATATATTTT. Amino acid sequence: CASSQGQGAGNTIYF.

This chain connects TRBV6-6 to TRBJ1-4, with D possibly matching TRBD1 (5 bases). This CDR3 contains 13 residues. Germline V gene data show CDR1 as MNHNY and CDR2 as SVGAGI (reference sequence). Trimming left V 7 bases short and J 5 bases short, with 11 bases between. The CDR3 sequence: CASTRDQNEKLFF. The CDR3 DNA sequence: TGTGCCAGCACCCGGGACCAAAATGAAAAACTGTTTTTT.

The rearrangement uses TRBV2 and TRBJ1-5; 12 bases fit TRBD1. The V gene end was trimmed by 7 bases and the J gene end by 3 bases; junction bases not matched to a gene: 16. From germline, CDR1 is SNHLY and CDR2 FYNNEI. The CDR3 contains 19 residues. DNA for the CDR3: TGTGCCAGCAACAAAGGGACAGGGGGCGCGGAGGCCCTCAATCAGCCCCAGCATTTT. It encodes CASNKGTGGAEALNQPQHF.

The chain combines TRBV5-4 with TRBJ2-7; no clear D. There are 14 residues in the CDR3. V shed 5 bases and J shed 0 bases, with 12 bases lying between them. Per the germline V gene, CDR1 is SGHNT and CDR2 is YYREEE (reference sequence). The CDR3 DNA reads TGTGCCAGCAGGTCCGGGCTCAGCTCCTACGAGCAGTACTTC. It translates to CASRSGLSSYEQYF.

This clone has a single count. CDR3 in amino acids: CASSYSRGQGEQYF. Here the CDR3 DNA reads TGTGCCAGCAGCTACAGCAGGGGGCAAGGTGAGCAGTACTTC. The chain uses TRBV2 and TRBJ2-7, with 8 bases fitting TRBD1. Germline V gene data show CDR1 as SNHLY and CDR2 as FYNNEI. The CDR3 loop spans 14 amino acids. The V segment lost 6 bases and the J segment 7 bases; nucleotides outside the gene matches: 11. Looking up the rest from reference TRBV2 and TRBJ2-7 gives the full variable domain: EPEVTQTPSHQVTQMGQEVILRCVPISNHLYFYWYRQILGQKVEFLVSFYNNEISEKSEIFDDQFSVERPDGSNFTLKIRSTKLEDSAMYFCASSYSRGQGEQYFGPGTRLTVT.

J is TRBJ1-2 and V is TRBV2, with D maybe TRBD1 (6 bases). Germline V gene sequence: CDR1 SNHLY, CDR2 FYNNEI. This CDR3 comprises 13 residues. The V and J ends lost 3 bases and 3 bases respectively, with 8 bases between them. The CDR3 region is CASSDEGDYGYTF. CDR3 nucleotide sequence: TGTGCCAGCAGTGACGAGGGGGACTATGGCTACACCTTC. The full variable domain, with the rest looked up from reference TRBV2 and TRBJ1-2, is EPEVTQTPSHQVTQMGQEVILRCVPISNHLYFYWYRQILGQKVEFLVSFYNNEISEKSEIFDDQFSVERPDGSNFTLKIRSTKLEDSAMYFCASSDEGDYGYTFGSGTRLTVV.

V gene TRBV6-5 combines with J gene TRBJ1-2; D is possibly TRBD1 (5 bases). V lost 0 bases and J lost 6, with 14 bases in between. Germline lookup yields CDR1 MNHEY and CDR2 SVGAGI. The CDR3 is 15 amino acids. CDR3 sequence: CASSYSKQAGDGYTF. The CDR3 region has the DNA TGTGCCAGCAGTTACTCGAAGCAGGCGGGGGATGGCTACACCTTC.

DNA of the CDR3: TGTGCCAGCAATACCGGGACAGGGCCCACCGGGGAGCTGTTTTTT. Encoded protein: CASNTGTGPTGELFF. The V gene is TRBV27, the J gene TRBJ2-2; 9 nucleotides agree with TRBD1. CDR3 length equals 15 residues. Germline assignment: CDR1 MNHEY and CDR2 SMNVEV (reference sequence). Germline trimming cut 7 bases from V and 4 bases from J; bases unmatched to any gene: 7.

This clone has a single count. The chain joins TRBV11-2 to TRBJ2-1; a weak D match, TRBD1 (5 bases). V was clipped by 3 bases and J by 3 bases, with 6 bases between them. Germline CDR1 reads SGHAT; CDR2 reads FQNNGV. The CDR3 is made up of 13 amino acids. CDR3 sequence reads: CASSFQGYNEQFF. DNA for the CDR3: TGTGCCAGCAGCTTTCAGGGCTACAATGAGCAGTTCTTC.

V gene TRBV4-1 combines with J gene TRBJ1-1; D ambiguous. The length of the CDR3 is 14 residues. CDR1 is MGHRA, CDR2 YSYEKL, per germline. Trimming pared 0 bases from V and 5 bases from J, leaving 10 bases between. CDR3 in amino acids: CASSQDSLRTEAFF. The CDR3, as DNA: TGCGCCAGCAGCCAAGATAGCCTAAGGACTGAAGCTTTCTTT.

This chain uses TRBV5-1 with TRBJ1-2, with D perhaps TRBD1 (5 bases). Germline lookup yields CDR1 SGHRS and CDR2 YFSETQ. The V end lost 4 bases, the J end lost 6 bases, and 13 bases lay between the germline ends. CDR3 length: 13 residues. CDR3 DNA sequence: TGCGCCAGCAGCAGACCCCAGGGAGATGGCTACACCTTC. Its translation: CASSRPQGDGYTF.

This clone was found a few times. CDR3 residues: CASTPDRGLNTGELFF. CDR3 nucleotide sequence: TGTGCCAGTACCCCGGACAGGGGCTTGAACACCGGGGAGCTGTTTTTT. The chain joins TRBV19 to TRBJ2-2, with 9 bases lining up with TRBD1. Germline assignment: CDR1 LNHDA and CDR2 SQIVND (reference sequence). The CDR3 is 16 amino acids. With V trimmed by 7 bases and J by 1 base, 7 bases remained unmatched.

J is TRBJ1-1 and V is TRBV30, with a tentative D call TRBD1 (5 bases). V was shortened by 2 bases and J by 4 bases, with 14 bases between the two germline ends. Germline CDR1 and CDR2: GTSNPN and SVGIG (reference sequence). The CDR3 is made up of 14 amino acids. CDR3 amino acids: CAWSKAGGATEAFF. CDR3 nucleotide sequence: TGTGCCTGGAGTAAAGCGGGAGGGGCCACTGAAGCTTTCTTT.

This clone was found once. This chain uses TRBV7-9 with TRBJ2-1; D unresolved. The CDR3 consists of 14 residues. The germline V gene has CDR1 SEHNR and CDR2 FQNEAQ (reference sequence). Trimming removed 1 base at V and 3 bases at J, with 7 bases between. The CDR3 DNA reads as TGTGCCAGCAGCTTAGTACGGATCTACAATGAGCAGTTCTTC. The encoded protein is CASSLVRIYNEQFF.

Only one count was recorded for this clone. The gene calls are TRBV11-2 and TRBJ1-5; 9 nucleotides match TRBD1. The CDR3 covers 13 residues. The trim removed 5 bases at V and 7 bases at J, leaving 3 bases unmatched. In germline, CDR1 is SGHAT, CDR2 FQNNGV. CDR3 sequence (DNA): TGTGCCAGCAGCCCGGGACAGGGACAGCCCCAGCATTTT. Protein sequence: CASSPGQGQPQHF.

V is TRBV19 and J is TRBJ1-4; D perhaps matches TRBD1 (6 bases). The CDR3 is 15 amino acids. Trimming left V 6 bases short and J 5 bases short, with 16 bases between. Germline V gene data show CDR1 as LNHDA and CDR2 as SQIVND (reference sequence). CDR3 DNA sequence: TGTGCCAGTAGGGGGGGGACACATGAGAATGAAAAACTGTTTTTT. This encodes CASRGGTHENEKLFF.

This clone was counted a few times. The chain employs TRBV4-3 and TRBJ1-1; 7 bases map to TRBD1. CDR1 is LGHNA and CDR2 is YSLEER in the germline V gene. There are 15 residues in the CDR3. V lost 5 bases and J lost 0; bases outside the gene matches: 6. CDR3 in amino acids: CASSFSGTVNTEAFF. The DNA of the CDR3 is TGCGCCAGCAGCTTTTCCGGGACAGTGAACACTGAAGCTTTCTTT.

The CDR3 loop is CASSAYRGRGTGELFF. The DNA for the CDR3 is TGTGCCAGCAGCGCGTACAGGGGGCGCGGCACCGGGGAGCTGTTTTTT. The chain links TRBV27 to TRBJ2-2; 9 bases align to TRBD1. CDR1 MNHEY and CDR2 SMNVEV come from the germline V gene (reference sequence). Germline trimming cut 6 bases from V and 4 bases from J; bases unmatched to any gene: 9. CDR3 length equals 16 residues.

The chain is built from TRBV5-1 and TRBJ2-7; 7 nucleotides align to TRBD1. V lost 2 bases, J lost 5 bases, and 7 bases stayed unmatched. CDR3 size: 14 residues. The germline V gene has CDR1 SGHRS and CDR2 YFSETQ. CDR3 in amino acids: CASSFTQGVDEQYF. CDR3 nucleotide sequence: TGCGCCAGCAGCTTTACTCAGGGGGTAGACGAGCAGTACTTC. Variable domain in full (rest from reference TRBV5-1 and TRBJ2-7): KAGVTQTPRYLIKTRGQQVTLSCSPISGHRSVSWYQQTPGQGLQFLFEYFSETQRNKGNFPGRFSGRQFSNSRSEMNVSTLELGDSALYLCASSFTQGVDEQYFGPGTRLTVT.

The rearrangement uses TRBV9 and TRBJ2-1; either TRBD1 or TRBD2 may supply D (6 bases each). The CDR3 is 17 residues long. Trimming took 3 bases from V and 0 from J, leaving 16 bases between them. Germline-derived CDR1 and CDR2 are SGDLS and YYNGEE. The CDR3 loop reads CASSALGGGGSYNEQFF. The CDR3 DNA sequence: TGTGCCAGCAGCGCCCTAGGAGGAGGGGGCTCCTACAATGAGCAGTTCTTC. The entire variable domain, with the rest obtained from reference TRBV9 and TRBJ2-1, is as follows: DSGVTQTPKHLITATGQRVTLRCSPRSGDLSVYWYQQSLDQGLQFLIQYYNGEERAKGNILERFSAQQFPDLHSELNLSSLELGDSALYFCASSALGGGGSYNEQFFGPGTRLTVL.